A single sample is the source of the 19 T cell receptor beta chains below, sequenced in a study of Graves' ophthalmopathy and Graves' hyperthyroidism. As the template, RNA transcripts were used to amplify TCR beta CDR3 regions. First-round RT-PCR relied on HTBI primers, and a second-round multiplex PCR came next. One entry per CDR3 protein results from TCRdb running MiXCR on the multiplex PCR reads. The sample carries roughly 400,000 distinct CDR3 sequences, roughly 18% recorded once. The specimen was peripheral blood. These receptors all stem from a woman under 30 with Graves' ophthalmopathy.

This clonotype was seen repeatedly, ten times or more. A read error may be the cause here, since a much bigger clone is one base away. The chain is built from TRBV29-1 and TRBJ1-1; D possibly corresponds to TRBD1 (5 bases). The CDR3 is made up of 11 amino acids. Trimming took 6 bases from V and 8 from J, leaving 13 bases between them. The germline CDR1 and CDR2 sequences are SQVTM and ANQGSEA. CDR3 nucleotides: TGCAGCGTCCTGACAGCCGCGGAAGCTTTCTTT. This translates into CSVLTAAEAFF.

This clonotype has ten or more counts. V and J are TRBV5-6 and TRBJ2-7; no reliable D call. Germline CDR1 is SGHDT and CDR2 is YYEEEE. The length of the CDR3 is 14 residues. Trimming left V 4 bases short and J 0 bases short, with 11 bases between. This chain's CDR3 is CASSAPASSYEQYF. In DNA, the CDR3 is TGTGCCAGCAGCGCGCCGGCAAGCTCCTACGAGCAGTACTTC.

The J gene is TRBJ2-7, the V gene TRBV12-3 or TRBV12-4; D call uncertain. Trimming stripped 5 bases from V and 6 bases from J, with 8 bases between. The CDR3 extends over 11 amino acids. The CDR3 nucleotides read TGTGCCAGCAGTACCACACTCGAGCAGTACTTC. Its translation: CASSTTLEQYF.

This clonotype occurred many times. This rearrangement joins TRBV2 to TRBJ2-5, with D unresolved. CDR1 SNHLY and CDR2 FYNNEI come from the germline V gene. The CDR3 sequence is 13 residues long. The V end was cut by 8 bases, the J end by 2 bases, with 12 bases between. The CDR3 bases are TGTGCCAGCCTCGCGGTCAATCAAGAGACCCAGTACTTC. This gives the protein CASLAVNQETQYF.

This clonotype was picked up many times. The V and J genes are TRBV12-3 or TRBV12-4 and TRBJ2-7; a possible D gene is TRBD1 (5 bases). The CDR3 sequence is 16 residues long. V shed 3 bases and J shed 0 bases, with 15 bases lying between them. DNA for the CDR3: TGTGCCAGCAGTTTTAGGCAGGGTAGCAGCTCCTACGAGCAGTACTTC. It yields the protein CASSFRQGSSSYEQYF.

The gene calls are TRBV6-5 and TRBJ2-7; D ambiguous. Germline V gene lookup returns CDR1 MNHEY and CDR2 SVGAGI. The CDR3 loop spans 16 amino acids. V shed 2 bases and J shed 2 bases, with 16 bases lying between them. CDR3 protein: CASSYRRGDWTYEQYF. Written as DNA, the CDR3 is TGTGCCAGCAGTTACCGCCGAGGAGACTGGACCTACGAGCAGTACTTC.

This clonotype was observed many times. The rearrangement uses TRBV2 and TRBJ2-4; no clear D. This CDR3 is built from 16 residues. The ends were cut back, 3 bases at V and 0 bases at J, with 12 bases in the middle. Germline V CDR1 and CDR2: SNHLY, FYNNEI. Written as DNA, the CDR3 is TGTGCCAGCAGTGAGTCGAGCCGACTAGCCAAAAACATTCAGTACTTC. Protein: CASSESSRLAKNIQYF.

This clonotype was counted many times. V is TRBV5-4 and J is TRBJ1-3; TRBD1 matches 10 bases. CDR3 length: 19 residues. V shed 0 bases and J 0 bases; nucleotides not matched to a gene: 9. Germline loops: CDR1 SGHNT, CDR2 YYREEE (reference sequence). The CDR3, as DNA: TGTGCCAGCAGCTTGGGGGACAGGGGTTTTGTGGGCTCTGGAAACACCATATATTTT. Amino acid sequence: CASSLGDRGFVGSGNTIYF.

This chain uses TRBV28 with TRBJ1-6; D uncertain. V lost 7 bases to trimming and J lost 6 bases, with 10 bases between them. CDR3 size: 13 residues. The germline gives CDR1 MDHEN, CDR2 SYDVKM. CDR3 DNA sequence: TGTGCCAGCAAGGGAACCGTTAATTCACCCCTCCACTTT. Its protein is CASKGTVNSPLHF.

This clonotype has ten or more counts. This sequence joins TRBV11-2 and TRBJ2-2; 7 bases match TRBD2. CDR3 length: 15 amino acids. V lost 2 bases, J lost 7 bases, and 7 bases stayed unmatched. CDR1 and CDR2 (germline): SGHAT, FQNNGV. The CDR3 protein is CASSLLGTINGELFF. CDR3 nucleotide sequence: TGTGCCAGCAGCTTACTCGGGACTATCAACGGGGAGCTGTTTTTT. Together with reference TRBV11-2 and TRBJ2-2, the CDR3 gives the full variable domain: EAGVAQSPRYKIIEKRQSVAFWCNPISGHATLYWYQQILGQGPKLLIQFQNNGVVDDSQLPKDRFSAERLKGVDSTLKIQPAKLEDSAVYLCASSLLGTINGELFFGEGSRLTVL.

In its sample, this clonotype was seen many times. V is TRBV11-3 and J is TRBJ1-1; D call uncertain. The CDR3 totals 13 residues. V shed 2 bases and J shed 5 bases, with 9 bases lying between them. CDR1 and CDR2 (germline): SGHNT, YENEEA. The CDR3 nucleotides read TGTGCCAGCAGCTTAATGGCCGGGACTGAAGCTTTCTTT. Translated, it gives CASSLMAGTEAFF.

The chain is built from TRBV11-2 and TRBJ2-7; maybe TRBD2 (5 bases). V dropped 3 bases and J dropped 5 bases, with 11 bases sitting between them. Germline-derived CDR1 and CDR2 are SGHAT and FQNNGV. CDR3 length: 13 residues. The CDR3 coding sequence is TGTGCCAGCAGCTTGCCGGAGGTACACGAGCAGTACTTC. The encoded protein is CASSLPEVHEQYF.

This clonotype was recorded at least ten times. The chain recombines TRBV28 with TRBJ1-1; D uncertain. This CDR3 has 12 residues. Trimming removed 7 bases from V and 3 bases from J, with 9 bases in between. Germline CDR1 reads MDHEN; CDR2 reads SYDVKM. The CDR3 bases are TGTGCCAGCAATTATGGTTACACTGAAGCTTTCTTT. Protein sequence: CASNYGYTEAFF. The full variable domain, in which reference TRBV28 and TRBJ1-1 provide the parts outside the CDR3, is DVKVTQSSRYLVKRTGEKVFLECVQDMDHENMFWYRQDPGLGLRLIYFSYDVKMKEKGDIPEGYSVSREKKERFSLILESASTNQTSMYLCASNYGYTEAFFGQGTRLTVV.

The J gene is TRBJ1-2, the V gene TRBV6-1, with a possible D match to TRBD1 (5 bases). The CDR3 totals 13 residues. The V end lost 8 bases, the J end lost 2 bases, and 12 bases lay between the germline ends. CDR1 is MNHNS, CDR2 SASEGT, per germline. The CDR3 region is CASFRKGNYGYTF. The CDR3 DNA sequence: TGTGCCAGCTTTAGGAAGGGGAACTATGGCTACACCTTC.

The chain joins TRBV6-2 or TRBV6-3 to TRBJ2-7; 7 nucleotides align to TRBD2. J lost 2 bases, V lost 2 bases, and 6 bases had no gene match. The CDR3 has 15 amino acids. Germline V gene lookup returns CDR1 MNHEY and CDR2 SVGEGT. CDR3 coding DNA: TGTGCCAGCAGTTACAGGTCTAGCGGAGCCTACGAGCAGTACTTC. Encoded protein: CASSYRSSGAYEQYF.

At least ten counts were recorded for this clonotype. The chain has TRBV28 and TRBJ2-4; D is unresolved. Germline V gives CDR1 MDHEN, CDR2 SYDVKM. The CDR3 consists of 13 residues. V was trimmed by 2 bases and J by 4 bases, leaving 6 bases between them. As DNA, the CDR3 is TGTGCCAGCAGTTTACCCCTGAAAAACATTCAGTACTTC. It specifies CASSLPLKNIQYF.

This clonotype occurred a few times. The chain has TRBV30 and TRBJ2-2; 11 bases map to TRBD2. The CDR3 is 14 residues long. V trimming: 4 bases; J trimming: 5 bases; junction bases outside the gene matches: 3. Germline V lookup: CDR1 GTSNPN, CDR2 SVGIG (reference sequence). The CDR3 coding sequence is TGTGCCTGGAAGCTAGCGGGAGGAACCGGGGAGCTGTTTTTT. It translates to CAWKLAGGTGELFF.

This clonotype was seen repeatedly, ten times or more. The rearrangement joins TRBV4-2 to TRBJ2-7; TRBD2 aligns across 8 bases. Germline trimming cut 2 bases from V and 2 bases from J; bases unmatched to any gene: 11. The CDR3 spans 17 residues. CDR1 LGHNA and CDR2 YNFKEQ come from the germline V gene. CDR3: CASSQKGPGLGPYEQYF. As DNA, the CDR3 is TGTGCCAGCAGCCAAAAAGGACCGGGACTAGGTCCCTACGAGCAGTACTTC.

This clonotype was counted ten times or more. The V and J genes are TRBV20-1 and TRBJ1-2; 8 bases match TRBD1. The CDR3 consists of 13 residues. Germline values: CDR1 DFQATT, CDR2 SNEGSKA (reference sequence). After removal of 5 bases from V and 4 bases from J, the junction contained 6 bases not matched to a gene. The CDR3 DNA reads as TGCAGTGCTGCTGACAGGGGAATCTATGGCTACACCTTC. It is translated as CSAADRGIYGYTF.